This TCR beta chain is drawn from a study of spatial heterogeneity in lung cancer. Individually, TCR cDNA molecules were each labelled with a unique molecular identifier. MiXCR was run by TCRdb on the 5' RACE reads, yielding one entry per CDR3 protein. The sample consists of thousands of distinct CDR3 sequences, roughly 50% of them appearing once. Details on this clonotype: This beta chain is an off-target read within a library intended for alpha chains, so its frequency means little.

V gave up 4 bases and J gave up 2 bases; unmatched junction bases: 1. Germline-derived CDR1 and CDR2 are MDHEN and SYDVKM. This CDR3 spans 13 amino acids. Documented time point: sample taken at primary tumor resection. Unsorted samples of tumor, nontumor lung or frozen PBMC had their whole RNA sequenced. The sequence derives from a female donor with early-stage non-small cell lung cancer. The starting material was PBMCs, obtained at surgery. The chain combines TRBV28 with TRBJ2-5, with TRBD1 identical over 7 bases. The CDR3 region has the DNA TGTGCCAGCAGTTCGGGACAGCAAGAGACCCAGTACTTC. Its protein is CASSSGQQETQYF.